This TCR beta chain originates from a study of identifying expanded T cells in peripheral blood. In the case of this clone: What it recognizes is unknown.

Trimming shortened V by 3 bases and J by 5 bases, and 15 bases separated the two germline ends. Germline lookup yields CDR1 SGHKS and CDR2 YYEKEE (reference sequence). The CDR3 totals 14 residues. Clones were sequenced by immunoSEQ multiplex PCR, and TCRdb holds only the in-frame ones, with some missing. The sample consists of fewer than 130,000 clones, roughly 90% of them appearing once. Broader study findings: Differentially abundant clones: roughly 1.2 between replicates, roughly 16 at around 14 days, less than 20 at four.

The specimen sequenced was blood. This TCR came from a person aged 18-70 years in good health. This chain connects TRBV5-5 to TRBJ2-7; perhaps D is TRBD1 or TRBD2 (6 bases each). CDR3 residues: CASSYGGSVDEQYF. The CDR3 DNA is TGTGCCAGCAGCTACGGGGGCAGCGTAGACGAGCAGTACTTC.